Listed below are T cell receptor beta chains from one sample, sequenced in a study of post-analysis software for immune sequencing data. MiXCR, run by TCRdb on the PCR reads, gives a single entry per CDR3 protein. This table has hundreds of thousands of distinct CDR3 sequences, roughly 45% appearing once. The source material was blood. Receptor source: a girl aged 5 to 17 with multiple sclerosis. Each CDR3 is given with its conserved first and last residue. Fields, in order: D gene, J gene, clone size, V gene, CDR3 length, CDR3 DNA, CDR3 protein. The D gene is left open where the match is weak. Where a row states a size, it is once, few, many or the class of an expanded clone; other rows omit it.

. TRBJ2-3 few TRBV5-6 16 TGTGCCAGTAGCGCGCCGTGGGGGCGTTCTCCAGATACACAGTATTTT CASSAPWGRSPDTQYF
TRBD2 TRBJ2-7 . TRBV28 13 TGTGCCAGCAGGAGCGGGAGCTCCTACGAGCAGTACTTC CASRSGSSYEQYF
. TRBJ2-3 . TRBV7-2 18 TGTGCCAGCAGCTTAGGCTCGCATTCTCTCCCTTTCACAGATACGCAGTATTTT CASSLGSHSLPFTDTQYF
. TRBJ2-7 once TRBV10-3 13 TGTGCCACCCGCGGGGTAGCCCCCTACGAGCAGTACTTC CATRGVAPYEQYF
TRBD2 TRBJ2-5 . TRBV24-1 16 TGTGCCACCAGTGATTTGACGACTAGCGGACAAGAGACCCAGTACTTC CATSDLTTSGQETQYF
. TRBJ1-4 . TRBV9 17 TGTGCCAGCAGCGTCAGGGATGGCGGAGCGACTAATGAAAAACTGTTTTTT CASSVRDGGATNEKLFF
. TRBJ2-1 . TRBV21-1 17 TGTGCCAGCAGCACATTAGCGGGCTGGAGGGTTGACAATGAGCAGTTCTTC CASSTLAGWRVDNEQFF
TRBD1 TRBJ2-6 . TRBV9 17 TGTGCCAGCAGCTCTCGGACAGGGGGCGCTGGGGCCAACGTCCTGACTTTC CASSSRTGGAGANVLTF
TRBD1 TRBJ1-6 . TRBV5-1 14 TGCGCCAGCAGCTTGGGGAGGGGGCAGTCACCCCTCCACTTT CASSLGRGQSPLHF
. TRBJ1-4 few TRBV5-1 15 TGCGCCAGCAGCTTGGAGGGGATATCTAATGAAAAACTGTTTTTT CASSLEGISNEKLFF
TRBD2 TRBJ2-1 . TRBV29-1 17 TGCAGCGTTGAGGGGTGGACTAGCGGGAGCCTTGAAGATGAGCAGTTCTTC CSVEGWTSGSLEDEQFF
. TRBJ1-5 . TRBV25-1 12 TGTGCCAGCAGTGAATCGGGGAAGCCCCAGCATTTT CASSESGKPQHF
. TRBJ1-2 . TRBV18 15 TGTGCCAGCACCGGCACCAACAGGCCCCACTATGGCTACACCTTC CASTGTNRPHYGYTF
. TRBJ2-7 . TRBV4-1 18 TGCGCCAGCAGCCAGGTTCTTCCCTCCGGGACGGAAGATTACGAGCAGTACTTC CASSQVLPSGTEDYEQYF
TRBD1 TRBJ2-5 once TRBV5-5 15 TGTGCCAGCAGCTTGGGGAGCCAGGGGGCGGAGACCCAGTACTTC CASSLGSQGAETQYF
TRBD1 TRBJ2-7 . TRBV28 14 TGTGCCAGCAGTCCACCGACAGGGGTGGGCGAGCAGTACTTC CASSPPTGVGEQYF
TRBD1 TRBJ2-1 few TRBV12-3/TRBV12-4 15 TGTGCCAGCAGCTTAGGGACAGGGTGGGACAATGAGCAGTTCTTC CASSLGTGWDNEQFF
TRBD2 TRBJ2-7 . TRBV7-2 18 TGTGCCAGCAGCACACGTCGAGAACTAGCGGGAGTGGACGACGAGCAGTACTTC CASSTRRELAGVDDEQYF
. TRBJ2-7 . TRBV28 11 TGTGCCGCCAGGGGGGCCTACGAGCAGTACTTC CAARGAYEQYF
. TRBJ1-4 . TRBV12-3/TRBV12-4 14 TGTGCCAGCAGTTTGACAGGTATACAGGAAAAACTGTTTTTT CASSLTGIQEKLFF